This T cell receptor beta chain originates from a study of T cell clonotyping in hematopoietic cell transplantation. Method: immunoSEQ multiplex PCR; TCRdb's copy keeps in-frame clones and lacks some. The repertoire has some 30,000 clones, about 93% of them found once; the top ten carry about 11%. Per the germline V gene, CDR1 is SNHLY and CDR2 is FYNNEI. The V gene end was trimmed by 10 bases and the J gene end by 2 bases; junction bases not matched to a gene: 7. The CDR3 has 13 residues. The TCR was taken from a female patient aged 45-65 years who had an allogeneic stem cell transplant from a related donor, so the T cells may come from the graft donor. Some clones in this sample may be carry-over from other donors' samples. The sequencing here drew on PBMCs, taken 100 days after allogeneic stem cell transplant. The chain recombines TRBV2 with TRBJ2-5; 7 positions agree with TRBD1. CDR3 sequence: CATGQSLQETQYF. The DNA of the CDR3 is TGTGCCACGGGACAGTCTTTACAAGAGACCCAGTACTTC. The full variable domain, completed using reference TRBV2 and TRBJ2-5, is EPEVTQTPSHQVTQMGQEVILRCVPISNHLYFYWYRQILGQKVEFLVSFYNNEISEKSEIFDDQFSVERPDGSNFTLKIRSTKLEDSAMYFCATGQSLQETQYFGPGTRLLVL.